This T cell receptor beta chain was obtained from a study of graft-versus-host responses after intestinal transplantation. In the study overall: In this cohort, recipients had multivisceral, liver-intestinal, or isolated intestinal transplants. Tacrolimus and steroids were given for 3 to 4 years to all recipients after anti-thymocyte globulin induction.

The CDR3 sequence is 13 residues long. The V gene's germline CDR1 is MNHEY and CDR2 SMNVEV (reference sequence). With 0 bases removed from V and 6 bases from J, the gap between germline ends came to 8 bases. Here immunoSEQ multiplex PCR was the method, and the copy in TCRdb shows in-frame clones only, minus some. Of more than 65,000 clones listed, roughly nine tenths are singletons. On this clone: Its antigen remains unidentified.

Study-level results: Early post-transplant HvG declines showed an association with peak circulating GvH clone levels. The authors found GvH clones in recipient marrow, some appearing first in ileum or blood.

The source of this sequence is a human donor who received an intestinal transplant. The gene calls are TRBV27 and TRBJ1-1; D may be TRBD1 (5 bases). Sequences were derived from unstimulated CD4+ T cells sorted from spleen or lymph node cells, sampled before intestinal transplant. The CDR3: CASSLSWTSEAFF. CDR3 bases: TGTGCCAGCAGTTTATCTTGGACATCTGAAGCTTTCTTT.